This T cell receptor (beta chain) was captured by sequencing in a study of vaccination effects on CD4 cells after COVID-19. Using immunoSEQ multiplex PCR, the repertoire was profiled, and TCRdb retains in-frame clones only, with some absent. The sample has around 22,000 clones, approximately 76% seen once. About this clone itself: Its specificity is unknown.

Prior to sequencing, the ViraFEST assay stimulated PBMC with viral peptide pools, which expanded the antigen-specific CD4+ T cells. Cultured cells yielded isolated CD4+ T cells after 10 to 11 days. Participants got two doses of BNT162b2 or mRNA-1273 vaccine. The V gene's germline CDR1 is MNHEY and CDR2 SVGAGI. Trimming removed 1 base at V and 2 bases at J, with 11 bases between. The CDR3 length is 16 residues. The receptor was isolated from a human donor who received a COVID-19 vaccine. The genes are TRBV6-5 and TRBJ2-2; D is perhaps TRBD1 (6 bases). Here the sequenced sample was CD4+ T cells from PBMCs cultured with HCoV-229E spike peptides, taken after COVID-19 vaccination. The CDR3 loop is CASSYLDSLNTGELFF. CDR3 DNA: TGTGCCAGCAGTTACTTGGACAGTTTAAACACCGGGGAGCTGTTTTTT.